This T cell receptor beta chain was sequenced in a study of blood T cell repertoires in COVID-19. Study background: Acute and convalescent COVID-19 specimens originated in the United States, Italy and Spain. Sources were T cells, B-cell-depleted T cells, or PBMCs; the material itself was cDNA or gDNA.

The ends lost 5 bases at V and 5 bases at J; junction bases unmatched: 8. CDR1 and CDR2 (germline): SNHLY, FYNNEI. This CDR3 spans 15 amino acids. In the source study's methods: Amplified reference gene primers provided the basis for estimating nucleated cell counts. Profiled with immunoSEQ multiplex PCR; TCRdb holds only in-frame clones, not every one. That table gives V, J and clone size, and the DNA gave D and trimming. This table holds under 200,000 clones, 60% to 85% found once. The chain carries TRBV2 and TRBJ2-1; 8 bases map to TRBD2. Sequencing input: peripheral blood. The TCR was taken from a man between 60 and 75 years old with acute or convalescent COVID-19. The CDR3 spells CASSPLSGGHNEQFF. The CDR3 nucleotides read TGTGCCAGCAGTCCCTTGTCGGGGGGGCACAATGAGCAGTTCTTC.